The 9 T cell receptor beta chains in this list originate from one sample, sequenced in a study of blood T cell repertoires in COVID-19. Assay: immunoSEQ multiplex PCR; the TCRdb copy retains only in-frame clones and omits some. Found here are under 300,000 clones, 83% of them singletons; the top ten hold approximately 5.7%. The sequenced sample was peripheral blood. Receptors originate from a human donor in a cohort sampled during active COVID-19.

This clone has just one count. The chain uses TRBV25-1 and TRBJ2-3; D unclear. This CDR3 contains 8 residues. V was cut by 11 bases and J by 6 bases, with 3 bases left in between. In germline, CDR1 is MGHDK, CDR2 SYGVNS. The CDR3 DNA follows: TGTGCCTATGATACGCAGTATTTT. Residues: CAYDTQYF.

The chain carries TRBV28 and TRBJ2-7; 9 bases are a match to TRBD1. The CDR3 extends over 14 amino acids. V trimming: 8 bases; J trimming: 5 bases; junction bases outside the gene matches: 10. Germline CDR1 is MDHEN and CDR2 is SYDVKM. CDR3 in DNA: TGTGCCAGCGGCTCCGGGACAGGGTCCAACGAGCAGTACTTC. This translates into CASGSGTGSNEQYF.

This clone occurred a few times. The chain links TRBV27 to TRBJ1-2; no firm D call. V was shortened by 5 bases and J by 7 bases, with 20 bases between the two germline ends. CDR3 length equals 15 residues. Germline lookup yields CDR1 MNHEY and CDR2 SMNVEV (reference sequence). The CDR3 here is CASSPFGVTLRGYTF. The CDR3 coding sequence is TGTGCCAGCAGTCCCTTCGGGGTGACGCTACGTGGCTACACCTTC.

The J gene is TRBJ2-7, the V gene TRBV11-2, with TRBD1 matching 11 bases. This CDR3 contains 15 residues. Per germline, CDR1 SGHAT and CDR2 FQNNGV. V was pared by 0 bases and J by 3 bases, with 1 base of the junction left unmatched. For the CDR3, the DNA is TGTGCCAGCAGCTTAGAAGGGACAGGGGGCTACGAGCAGTACTTC. Its protein product is CASSLEGTGGYEQYF.

The chain links TRBV9 to TRBJ1-2; no clear D. V was pared by 5 bases and J by 7 bases, with 9 bases between. The germline V gene has CDR1 SGDLS and CDR2 YYNGEE. The CDR3 has 11 amino acids. The CDR3 DNA is TGTGCCAGCAGTACAGTAGGTGGCTACACCTTC. It is translated as CASSTVGGYTF.

This rearrangement joins TRBV4-1 to TRBJ2-7; TRBD1 matches at 8 bases. The germline gives CDR1 MGHRA, CDR2 YSYEKL. The V segment lost 0 bases and the J segment 7 bases; nucleotides outside the gene matches: 5. This CDR3 has 14 amino acids. CDR3 DNA sequence: TGCGCCAGCAGCCAAGATCCCAGGGGGCGGGAGCAGTACTTC. This codes for CASSQDPRGREQYF.

The rearrangement joins TRBV6-5 to TRBJ2-7, with D tentatively TRBD2 (7 bases). The CDR3 is made up of 15 amino acids. Trimming took 2 bases from V and 6 from J, leaving 17 bases between them. CDR1 is MNHEY and CDR2 is SVGAGI in the germline V gene. CDR3: CASSYTPRGAREQYF. Here the CDR3 DNA reads TGTGCCAGCAGTTACACCCCCCGGGGGGCGCGCGAGCAGTACTTC.

The chain joins TRBV18 to TRBJ2-5; D possibly corresponds to TRBD1 (5 bases). The V end was cut by 6 bases, the J end by 5 bases, with 16 bases between. This CDR3 is built from 14 residues. Germline CDR1 is KGHSH and CDR2 is LQKENI. The CDR3 here is CASSPSGAGETQYF. As DNA, the CDR3 is TGTGCCAGCTCGCCTTCTGGGGCAGGGGAGACCCAGTACTTC.

The CDR3 nucleotides are TGTGCCAGCAGTTACCCCGGGGGATACTACGAGCAGTACTTC. Protein: CASSYPGGYYEQYF. The chain combines TRBV6-2 or TRBV6-3 with TRBJ2-7, with D possibly being TRBD2 (6 bases). The CDR3 runs to 14 residues. Trimming took off 2 bases at V and 3 bases at J, with 11 bases between the two ends. Germline loops: CDR1 MNHEY, CDR2 SVGEGT.